This T cell receptor (beta chain) was sequenced in a study of blood T cell repertoires in COVID-19. Study at large: COVID-19 samples collected from the United States, Italy and Spain covered acute and convalescent phases. PBMCs, B-cell-depleted T cells, or T cells provided the cDNA or gDNA that made up the material.

Authors' methods: Amplification of reference gene primers provided the estimated nucleated cell counts. Some clones are missing from TCRdb's copy, which holds only in-frame ones; the method was immunoSEQ multiplex PCR. V and J calls and clone size are those listed in that table; D and trimming were worked out from the DNA. The sample gives roughly 150,000 clones, under 85% of which show up once; about 3.8% is in the top ten. The CDR3 totals 15 residues. The V and J ends lost 7 bases and 3 bases respectively, with 16 bases between them. Germline V gene sequence: CDR1 WSHSY, CDR2 SAAADI. The V call is TRBV10-2, the J call TRBJ1-5; D ambiguous. Sequences were obtained from peripheral blood. The source of this sequence is a woman aged 80 or older with acute or convalescent COVID-19. The CDR3, as DNA: TGCGCCAGCACCCCGGGTCTCAGCCCCAATCAGCCCCAGCATTTT. It is translated as CASTPGLSPNQPQHF.